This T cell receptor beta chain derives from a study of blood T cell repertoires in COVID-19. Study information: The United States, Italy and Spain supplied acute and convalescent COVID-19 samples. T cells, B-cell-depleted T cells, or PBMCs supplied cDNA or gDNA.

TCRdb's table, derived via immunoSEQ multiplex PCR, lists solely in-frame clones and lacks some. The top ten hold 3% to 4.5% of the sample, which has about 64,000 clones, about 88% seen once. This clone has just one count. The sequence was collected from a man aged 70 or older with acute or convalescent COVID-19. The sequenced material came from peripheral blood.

CDR3 in DNA: TGTGCCAGCAGTGAACTAGCGGGGAACACCGGGGAGCTGTTTTTT. This translates into CASSELAGNTGELFF. This chain links TRBV6-4 with TRBJ2-2; TRBD2 agrees at 9 bases. Trimming removed 3 bases from V and 1 base from J; junction bases left unmatched: 0. This CDR3 comprises 15 residues. Germline V gene sequence: CDR1 MRHNA, CDR2 SNTAGT.